This T cell receptor beta chain was sequenced in a study of CD8 T cells in Susac syndrome. The study's findings and limits: The study recognized that its TCR sequencing and HLA analysis covered a relatively small number of individuals.

High-throughput TCR beta sequencing covered peripheral CD8+ and CD4+ T cells. Controls matched for sex and age were healthy donors. Trimming cost V 4 bases and J 7 bases, with 7 bases left between them. The germline V gene has CDR1 SGHAT and CDR2 FQNNGV. CDR3 size: 11 residues. It was with random hexamers that 0.5 to 1 ug RNA was reverse transcribed. immunoSEQ multiplex PCR amplified TCR beta CDR3 across 54 Vbeta, 13 Jbeta. TCRdb used MiXCR to reprocess the immunoSEQ multiplex PCR reads, holding one entry per CDR3 protein. The sample has approximately 170,000 distinct CDR3 sequences; around 93% are singletons. Concerning this clonotype: Its specificity is not known.

The clonotype was recovered from a human donor in good health. This chain uses TRBV11-2 with TRBJ1-2; no definite D call. The material sequenced was CD4+ T cells from PBMCs. The CDR3 region is CASSSKGGYTF. Written as DNA, the CDR3 is TGTGCCAGCAGCTCCAAGGGTGGCTACACCTTC. Complete variable domain (other parts from reference TRBV11-2 and TRBJ1-2): EAGVAQSPRYKIIEKRQSVAFWCNPISGHATLYWYQQILGQGPKLLIQFQNNGVVDDSQLPKDRFSAERLKGVDSTLKIQPAKLEDSAVYLCASSSKGGYTFGSGTRLTVV.